The clone carrying this TCR beta chain was counted at least ten times. As yet, its antigen is unknown. The donors were in the approximately 130-subject validation cohort; that cohort was separate from the approximately 700-subject first cohort. Only in-frame clones appear in the TCRdb table, and some are missing; sequencing was by immunoSEQ multiplex PCR. This table has 160,000 or so clones, approximately 86% appearing once. The data are from a study of cytomegalovirus exposure and HLA in healthy donors. With V trimmed by 4 bases and J by 2 bases, 10 bases remained unmatched. CDR1 is SGHVS, CDR2 FQNEAQ, per germline. The CDR3 is made up of 17 amino acids. Study conclusions and caveats: According to a subsequent analysis, TCR clusters identified in the first cohort showed a tendency to co-occur across the roughly 130 validation repertoires. Under in vitro conditions, a few CMV-associated chains were confirmed as specific for CMV antigens. Cytomegalovirus association was assigned to over 150 TCR beta chains.

This TCR was recovered from a man aged 25-45 years in good health and CMV-seropositive. Sequencing was performed on PBMCs. The gene calls are TRBV7-8 and TRBJ1-3, with 8 positions matching TRBD1. CDR3 sequence: CASSYFDRGSPGNTIYF. Written as DNA, the CDR3 is TGTGCCAGCAGCTACTTCGACAGGGGATCGCCTGGAAACACCATATATTTT.